This TCR beta chain stems from a study of radiation and T cells in renal cell carcinoma. Trimming left V 0 bases short and J 1 base short, with 7 bases between. The CDR3 loop spans 14 amino acids. Germline V gene sequence: CDR1 SQVTM, CDR2 ANQGSEA. Study-wide findings and caveats: From baseline, blood top tumor clonotypes peaked at 2 weeks post-radiation.

Sequencing was performed with immunoSEQ multiplex PCR; in TCRdb, only in-frame clones are kept and a portion is missing. The sample records 150,000 or so clones, about 85% being singletons. Time point here: baseline pretreatment blood. Noted treatment: 15 Gy SBRT to primary tumor, nephrectomy 4 weeks later. Serial blood draws occurred at baseline and 2 and 4 weeks post-SBRT. The sample holds a few counts of this clone. Its antigen is unidentified. The starting material was blood, obtained from a patient whose treatment included radiotherapy and nephrectomy. The gene calls are TRBV29-1 and TRBJ1-3; the D gene is possibly TRBD1 (6 bases). The TCR originated in a woman between 65 and 79 years old with renal cell carcinoma. The CDR3 loop is CSVEDRGSGNTIYF. The CDR3 region has the DNA TGCAGCGTTGAAGACAGGGGATCTGGAAACACCATATATTTT.